One and the same sample provided the 19 T cell receptor beta chains below, sequenced in a study of lymphopenia after photon versus proton radiotherapy. Clones were read by immunoSEQ multiplex PCR, and TCRdb kept only the in-frame ones, dropping some. The data show about 70,000 clones, roughly 92% seen once. This material consisted of peripheral blood, taken from a patient treated with photon-based radiotherapy. These receptors came from a woman between 35 and 50 years old with cholangiocarcinoma.

The gene calls are TRBV11-2 and TRBJ2-7; 12 bases are shared with TRBD2. V shed 5 bases and J 0 bases; nucleotides not matched to a gene: 5. The germline V gene encodes CDR1 SGHAT and CDR2 FQNNGV. This CDR3 has 16 residues. The CDR3 protein is CASSETSGGYSYEQYF. CDR3 sequence (DNA): TGTGCCAGCAGCGAAACTAGCGGGGGGTACTCCTACGAGCAGTACTTC.

The table lists this clone with a count of one. This chain uses TRBV5-1 with TRBJ2-5, with 9 bases that match TRBD1. The germline V gene has CDR1 SGHRS and CDR2 YFSETQ. The CDR3 loop spans 15 amino acids. With 0 bases clipped from V and 5 bases from J, the junction kept 5 bases outside the gene matches. Here the CDR3 reads CASSLAQGAMETQYF. CDR3 nucleotide sequence: TGCGCCAGCAGCTTGGCACAGGGGGCGATGGAGACCCAGTACTTC.

This clone was recorded once. A junction boundary mismatches the germline segment, possibly from a read error. The rearrangement joins TRBV7-7 to TRBJ2-1; D ambiguous. CDR1 and CDR2 from the germline V gene are SSHAT and FNYEAQ (reference sequence). The CDR3 runs 13 residues. The CDR3 DNA is TGTGCTAGCAGCTTGAGCGAGGTCGATGAGCAGTTCTTC. Translation gives CASSLSEVDEQFF.

J is TRBJ2-7 and V is TRBV6-1; 10 bases line up with TRBD1. The V and J ends lost 5 bases and 3 bases, in that order; junction bases with no gene match: 7. CDR1 is MNHNS and CDR2 is SASEGT in the germline V gene. This CDR3 has 15 residues. The CDR3 protein is CASSSGQGRNYEQYF. The CDR3 DNA follows: TGTGCCAGCAGTTCGGGACAGGGGAGGAACTACGAGCAGTACTTC.

CDR3 coding DNA: TGCGCCAGCAGTGAGTCAACACCTACTAGCACAGATACGCAGTATTTT. Its protein is CASSESTPTSTDTQYF. The chain is built from TRBV10-1 and TRBJ2-3, with D unresolved. The germline V and J ends were trimmed by 0 bases and 0 bases, with 10 bases remaining between them. The CDR3 is 16 amino acids. CDR1 and CDR2 (germline): WNHNN, SYGVQD (reference sequence).

The rearrangement joins TRBV28 to TRBJ2-7, with TRBD1 identical over 12 bases. The CDR3 is made up of 15 amino acids. Germline loops: CDR1 MDHEN, CDR2 SYDVKM. After removal of 3 bases from V and 5 bases from J, the junction contained 5 bases not matched to a gene. CDR3 DNA: TGTGCCAGCAGTTTCCCGGGACAGGGGGCCCACGAGCAGTACTTC. Its translation: CASSFPGQGAHEQYF. Full variable domain (rest looked up from reference TRBV28 and TRBJ2-7): DVKVTQSSRYLVKRTGEKVFLECVQDMDHENMFWYRQDPGLGLRLIYFSYDVKMKEKGDIPEGYSVSREKKERFSLILESASTNQTSMYLCASSFPGQGAHEQYFGPGTRLTVT.

The chain recombines TRBV28 with TRBJ2-7; a weak D match, TRBD1 (5 bases). V was shortened by 0 bases and J by 0 bases, with 9 bases between the two germline ends. Germline values: CDR1 MDHEN, CDR2 SYDVKM. This CDR3 spans 15 amino acids. CDR3 sequence reads: CASSLWGPSSYEQYF. The CDR3, as DNA: TGTGCCAGCAGTTTATGGGGGCCGAGCTCCTACGAGCAGTACTTC. The full variable domain, completed using reference TRBV28 and TRBJ2-7, is DVKVTQSSRYLVKRTGEKVFLECVQDMDHENMFWYRQDPGLGLRLIYFSYDVKMKEKGDIPEGYSVSREKKERFSLILESASTNQTSMYLCASSLWGPSSYEQYFGPGTRLTVT.

Only one count was recorded for this clone. The chain links TRBV7-2 to TRBJ2-3, with D maybe TRBD1 (6 bases). Germline V gene data show CDR1 as SGHTA and CDR2 as FQGNSA. Trimming removed 6 bases at V and 0 bases at J, with 16 bases between. The CDR3 is 16 residues long. The CDR3 spells CASRPRGGTSTDTQYF. The CDR3 DNA is TGTGCCAGCAGACCCCGAGGGGGAACTAGCACAGATACGCAGTATTTT.

J is TRBJ1-2 and V is TRBV19; D is possibly TRBD1 (5 bases). Germline CDR1 LNHDA, CDR2 SQIVND (reference sequence). The CDR3 extends over 12 amino acids. Trimming took off 3 bases at V and 7 bases at J, with 9 bases between the two ends. The CDR3 region is CASSIEGTGYTF. The CDR3 DNA reads TGTGCCAGTAGTATCGAGGGGACTGGCTACACCTTC.

The chain carries TRBV19 and TRBJ1-1; 8 bases fit TRBD1. Germline V gene sequence: CDR1 LNHDA, CDR2 SQIVND (reference sequence). The CDR3 runs to 14 residues. V lost 5 bases, J lost 5 bases, and 7 bases stayed unmatched. Here the CDR3 reads CASSFGQGHTEAFF. The CDR3 region has the DNA TGTGCCAGTAGTTTTGGACAGGGCCATACTGAAGCTTTCTTT.

The chain is built from TRBV6-5 and TRBJ2-1; 9 nucleotides align to TRBD2. In germline, CDR1 is MNHEY, CDR2 SVGAGI. The CDR3 runs to 12 residues. V lost 5 bases and J lost 8; bases outside the gene matches: 1. As DNA, the CDR3 is TGTGCCAGCAGTCTAGCGGGACATGAGCAGTTCTTC. It specifies CASSLAGHEQFF.

This chain joins TRBV19 and TRBJ2-3, with 10 bases fitting TRBD1. V trimming: 9 bases; J trimming: 3 bases; junction bases outside the gene matches: 9. Per germline, CDR1 LNHDA and CDR2 SQIVND (reference sequence). The CDR3 loop spans 15 amino acids. The chain's CDR3 is CASRPMDRGTDTQYF. CDR3 DNA: TGTGCCAGCCGTCCAATGGACAGGGGGACAGATACGCAGTATTTT.

The chain recombines TRBV5-5 with TRBJ1-2, with 7 positions matching TRBD1. V dropped 0 bases and J dropped 7; count of bases not matched to a gene: 6. Germline assignment: CDR1 SGHKS and CDR2 YYEKEE (reference sequence). The CDR3 contains 14 residues. The CDR3 is CASSLVKGAFGYTF. CDR3 nucleotide sequence: TGTGCCAGCAGCTTGGTTAAGGGGGCATTTGGCTACACCTTC.

The rearrangement joins TRBV7-8 to TRBJ2-3; 8 bases fit TRBD2. From germline, CDR1 is SGHVS and CDR2 FQNEAQ. The CDR3 has 17 amino acids. J lost 4 bases, V lost 3 bases, and 12 bases had no gene match. The DNA for the CDR3 is TGTGCCAGCAGCTTGTCCCGTAGGAGCGGGGGCCCAGATACGCAGTATTTT. Translated: CASSLSRRSGGPDTQYF.

The chain uses TRBV6-1 and TRBJ1-2; no clear D gene. CDR1 and CDR2 (germline): MNHNS, SASEGT. The CDR3 has 10 residues. Trimming pared 2 bases from V and 8 bases from J, leaving 3 bases between. The CDR3 nucleotides are TGTGCCAGCAGTGAATGGGGCTACACCTTC. Amino acid sequence: CASSEWGYTF.

J is TRBJ2-7 and V is TRBV7-2; perhaps TRBD1 as D (6 bases). There are 13 residues in the CDR3. V lost 3 bases, J lost 3 bases, and 9 bases lay in between. Germline V gives CDR1 SGHTA, CDR2 FQGNSA. CDR3 DNA: TGTGCCAGCAGCTTCGGCAGGGGCTACGAGCAGTACTTC. This sequence encodes CASSFGRGYEQYF.

The rearrangement uses TRBV6-1 and TRBJ2-1; 7 bases match TRBD2. V was clipped by 2 bases and J by 9 bases; unmatched bases: 13. The V gene's germline CDR1 is MNHNS and CDR2 SASEGT. This CDR3 contains 16 residues. The CDR3 DNA sequence: TGTGCCAGCAGTGAAAGGTCAAGCGGGACCTACGGTGAGCAGTTCTTC. This translates into CASSERSSGTYGEQFF.

J is TRBJ2-1 and V is TRBV15; 13 bases map to TRBD2. CDR3 length: 16 amino acids. Per the germline V gene, CDR1 is LNHNV and CDR2 is YYDKDF (reference sequence). The V and J ends lost 4 bases and 8 bases, in that order; junction bases with no gene match: 8. The CDR3 DNA reads as TGTGCCACCAGCAACCCCGGGACTAGCGGGAATTATGAGCAGTTCTTC. Its protein product is CATSNPGTSGNYEQFF.

The chain has TRBV21-1 and TRBJ1-1; the table assigns TRBD1, which was not confirmed against the DNA. TRBV21-1 is assigned pseudogene status. This CDR3 contains 13 residues. CDR3 DNA: TGTGCCAGCAGCTCTGGACAGCCCATTGAAGCTTTCTTT. Protein sequence: CASSSGQPIEAFF.